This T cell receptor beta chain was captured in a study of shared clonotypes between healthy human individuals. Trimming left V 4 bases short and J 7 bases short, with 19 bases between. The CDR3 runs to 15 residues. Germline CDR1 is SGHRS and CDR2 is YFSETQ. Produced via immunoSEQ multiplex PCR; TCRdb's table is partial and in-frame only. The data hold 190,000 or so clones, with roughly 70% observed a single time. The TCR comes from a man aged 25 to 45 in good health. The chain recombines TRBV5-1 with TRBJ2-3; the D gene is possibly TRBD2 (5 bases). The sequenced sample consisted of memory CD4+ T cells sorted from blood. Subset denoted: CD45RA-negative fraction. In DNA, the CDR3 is TGCGCCAGCAGCGCCTCGTTTGGGGAGAGGAATACGCAGTATTTT. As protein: CASSASFGERNTQYF.